This T cell receptor (beta chain) was sequenced for a study of cytomegalovirus exposure and HLA in healthy donors. At collection, donors were nominally healthy, but unrecorded immune exposures were probable. Remarks on this clone: Its antigen remains unidentified.

Amplification used 60 Vbeta primers and 13 Jbeta primers. The table came from immunoSEQ multiplex PCR; TCRdb's copy has only in-frame clones and leaves some out. The sample lists 150,000 to 200,000 clones, roughly a tenth occurring once. The study, taken as a whole, reports: Data from an earlier analysis indicated that most TCR beta V segments were productive either about 87% or about 30% of the time. It has been reported that TCR beta sequences accurately predicted the HLA-A and HLA-B alleles of most subjects. Reports described diagnosis of cytomegalovirus status by the classifier as highly specific and sensitive.

The trim removed 4 bases at V and 3 bases at J, leaving 4 bases unmatched. This CDR3 region has 15 residues. Germline assignment: CDR1 SNHLY and CDR2 FYNNEI. This TCR came from a woman aged 25 to 45 in good health and CMV-seropositive. The rearrangement uses TRBV2 and TRBJ2-2; 8 nucleotides match TRBD1. Specimen: PBMCs. For the CDR3, the DNA is TGTGCCAGCAGTGTGACAGGGGCTGACACCGGGGAGCTGTTTTTT. Protein sequence: CASSVTGADTGELFF.